The 5 T cell receptor beta chains in this list originate from one sample, sequenced in a study of T-cell memory formation after mild COVID-19. TCRdb itself ran the 5' RACE reads through MiXCR, one entry per CDR3 protein. Of under 300,000 distinct CDR3 sequences listed, 8% to 9% are singletons. Sequences were obtained from PBMCs or a T cell subset sorted from them (not recorded which). The source of these receptors is a man between 18 and 35 years old who had mild COVID-19 (a few samples of this study predate the infection). Cell type and time point are not known.

This clonotype was counted only a few times. The rearrangement joins TRBV4-3 to TRBJ1-6; D perhaps matches TRBD1 (5 bases). CDR1 LGHNA and CDR2 YSLEER come from the germline V gene. This CDR3 has 12 amino acids. Trimming stripped 8 bases from V and 9 bases from J, with 11 bases between. In DNA, the CDR3 is TGCGCCAGCGCCCTTAGGGGTTCACCCCTCCACTTT. This gives the protein CASALRGSPLHF.

This clonotype was detected a few times. J is TRBJ2-1 and V is TRBV6-4; 9 nucleotides agree with TRBD2. The CDR3 runs to 15 residues. Losses at the gene ends were 6 bases for V and 5 bases for J; bases not matched to a gene: 8. Germline CDR1 reads MRHNA; CDR2 reads SNTAGT. The CDR3 bases are TGTGCCAGCAGCGCGGGACTAGCATCCCACAATGAGCAGTTCTTC. Translation gives CASSAGLASHNEQFF.

This clonotype was detected only a few times. V gene TRBV9 combines with J gene TRBJ2-3; either TRBD1 or TRBD2 may supply D (5 bases each). The CDR3 extends over 15 amino acids. Trimming removed 0 bases from V and 2 bases from J, with 10 bases in between. Germline lookup yields CDR1 SGDLS and CDR2 YYNGEE. CDR3 in amino acids: CASSVGGGFTDTQYF. CDR3 bases: TGTGCCAGCAGCGTAGGGGGCGGGTTCACAGATACGCAGTATTTT.

This clonotype was found many times. The chain couples TRBV7-2 to TRBJ2-1; the D gene is possibly TRBD1 (6 bases). This CDR3 is 13 amino acids long. Germline CDR1 and CDR2: SGHTA and FQGNSA. Between the trimmed V and J ends, which lost 4 bases and 9 bases, there was a span of 13 bases. CDR3 nucleotide sequence: TGTGCCAGCAGCTCTACAGGGTTAGGTGAGCAGTTCTTC. It translates to CASSSTGLGEQFF.

This clonotype was detected ten times or more. This chain connects TRBV7-2 to TRBJ2-3; D call uncertain. The CDR3 is 13 residues long. The V end lost 3 bases, the J end lost 4 bases, and 8 bases lay between the germline ends. Germline-derived CDR1 and CDR2 are SGHTA and FQGNSA. This CDR3 is CASSFYSSDTQYF. CDR3 bases: TGTGCCAGCAGCTTTTATTCATCAGATACGCAGTATTTT.